This TCR beta chain was sequenced in a study of identical twins. Germline values: CDR1 SNHLY, CDR2 FYNNEI. The CDR3 is made up of 13 amino acids. The V end was cut by 4 bases, the J end by 9 bases, with 14 bases between. Each CDR3 protein is one row after TCRdb ran MiXCR on the 5' RACE reads. The sample records around 200,000 distinct CDR3 sequences, around 10% being singletons. The chain employs TRBV2 and TRBJ2-3; D gene unclear. The sample taken for sequencing was memory (CD45RO+) T cells sorted from blood. The receptor comes from a woman aged 18-29 years in good health. The CDR3 is CASSAGPLVTQYF. In DNA, the CDR3 is TGTGCCAGCAGTGCCGGGCCCTTAGTAACGCAGTATTTT.